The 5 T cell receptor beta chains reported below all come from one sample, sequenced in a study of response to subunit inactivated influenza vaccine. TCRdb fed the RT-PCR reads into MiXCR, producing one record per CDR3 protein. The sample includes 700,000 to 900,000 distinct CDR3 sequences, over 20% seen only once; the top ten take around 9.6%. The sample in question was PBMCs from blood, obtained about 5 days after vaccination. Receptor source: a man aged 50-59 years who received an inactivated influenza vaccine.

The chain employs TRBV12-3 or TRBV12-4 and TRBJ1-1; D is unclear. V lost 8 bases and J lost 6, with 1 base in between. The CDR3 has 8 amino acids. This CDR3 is CASAEAFF. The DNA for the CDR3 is TGTGCCAGCGCTGAAGCTTTCTTT.

Written as DNA, the CDR3 is TGTGCCATCAGTGGGAGACTAGCGGGATCCATAGATACGCAGTATTTT. This codes for CAISGRLAGSIDTQYF. The chain links TRBV10-3 to TRBJ2-3; 11 bases fit TRBD2. Trimming cost V 4 bases and J 5 bases; bases outside gene matches: 8. Per the germline V gene, CDR1 is ENHRY and CDR2 is SYGVKD. The CDR3 covers 16 residues.

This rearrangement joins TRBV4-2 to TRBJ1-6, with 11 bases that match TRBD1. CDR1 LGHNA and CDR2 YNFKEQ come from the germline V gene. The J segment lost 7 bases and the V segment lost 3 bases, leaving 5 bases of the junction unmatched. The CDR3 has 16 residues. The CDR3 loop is CASSQRGQGANSPLHF. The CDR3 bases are TGTGCCAGCAGCCAGCGCGGACAGGGGGCGAATTCACCCCTCCACTTT.

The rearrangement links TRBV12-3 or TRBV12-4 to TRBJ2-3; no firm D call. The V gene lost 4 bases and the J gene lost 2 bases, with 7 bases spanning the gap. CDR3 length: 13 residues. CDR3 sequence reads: CASSSWNTDTQYF. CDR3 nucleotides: TGTGCCAGCAGTTCCTGGAACACAGATACGCAGTATTTT.

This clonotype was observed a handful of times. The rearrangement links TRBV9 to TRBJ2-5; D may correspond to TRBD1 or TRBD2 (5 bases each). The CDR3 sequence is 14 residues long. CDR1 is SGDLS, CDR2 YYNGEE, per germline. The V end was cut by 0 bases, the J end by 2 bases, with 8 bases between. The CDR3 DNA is TGTGCCAGCAGCGTAGGGGACCTACAAGAGACCCAGTACTTC. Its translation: CASSVGDLQETQYF. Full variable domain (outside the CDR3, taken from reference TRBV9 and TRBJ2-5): DSGVTQTPKHLITATGQRVTLRCSPRSGDLSVYWYQQSLDQGLQFLIQYYNGEERAKGNILERFSAQQFPDLHSELNLSSLELGDSALYFCASSVGDLQETQYFGPGTRLLVL.